This TCR beta chain was sequenced for a study of blood T cell repertoires in COVID-19. The overall study: There were acute and convalescent COVID-19 samples, and they came from the United States, Italy and Spain. PBMCs, B-cell-depleted T cells, or T cells were the source of the cDNA or gDNA that made up the material.

Study processing details: Amplified reference gene primers provided the basis for estimating nucleated cell counts. Only in-frame clones appear in the TCRdb table, and some are missing; sequencing was by immunoSEQ multiplex PCR. The DNA was the basis for D and trimming; V, J and clone size are from that table. The sample records about 42,000 clones, 80% to 90% being singletons. This receptor was identified in a human donor in a cohort sampled during active COVID-19. Sequences were obtained from peripheral blood.

CDR3 DNA sequence: TGCAGCGTTGGACTAGCGAACAATGAGCAGTTCTTC. Translation gives CSVGLANNEQFF. This chain uses TRBV29-1 with TRBJ2-1; 8 nucleotides line up with TRBD2. The length of the CDR3 is 12 residues. The J segment lost 5 bases and the V segment lost 4 bases, leaving 1 base of the junction unmatched. Germline loops: CDR1 SQVTM, CDR2 ANQGSEA.